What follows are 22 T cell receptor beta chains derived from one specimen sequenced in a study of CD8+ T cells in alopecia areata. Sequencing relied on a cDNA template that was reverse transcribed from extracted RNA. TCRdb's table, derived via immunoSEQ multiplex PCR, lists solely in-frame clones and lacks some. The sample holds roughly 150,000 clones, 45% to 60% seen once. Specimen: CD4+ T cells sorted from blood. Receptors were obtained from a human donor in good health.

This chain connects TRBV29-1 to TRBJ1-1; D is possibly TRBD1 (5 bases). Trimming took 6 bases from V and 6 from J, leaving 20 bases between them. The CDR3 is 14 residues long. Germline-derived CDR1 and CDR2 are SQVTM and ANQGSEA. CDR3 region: CSVGKRDFGAEAFF. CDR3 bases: TGCAGCGTCGGAAAGAGGGACTTTGGGGCTGAAGCTTTCTTT.

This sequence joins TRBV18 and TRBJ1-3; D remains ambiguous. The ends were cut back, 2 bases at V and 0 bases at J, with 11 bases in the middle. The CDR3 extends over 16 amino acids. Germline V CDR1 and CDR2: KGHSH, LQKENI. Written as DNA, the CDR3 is TGTGCCAGCTCACCAAGAGGGAGCAGCTCTGGAAACACCATATATTTT. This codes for CASSPRGSSSGNTIYF.

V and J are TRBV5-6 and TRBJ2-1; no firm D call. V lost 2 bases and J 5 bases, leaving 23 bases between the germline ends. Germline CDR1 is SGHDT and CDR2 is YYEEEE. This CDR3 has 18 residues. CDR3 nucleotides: TGTGCCAGCAGCTTCGGCGCCACCTACCAAACACGTAACAATGAGCAGTTCTTC. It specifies CASSFGATYQTRNNEQFF.

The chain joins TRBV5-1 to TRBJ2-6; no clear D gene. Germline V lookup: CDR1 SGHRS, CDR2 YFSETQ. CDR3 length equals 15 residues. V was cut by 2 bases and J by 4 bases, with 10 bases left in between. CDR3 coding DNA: TGCGCCAGCAGCTTCGCAGGCCCCGGGGCCAACGTCCTGACTTTC. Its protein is CASSFAGPGANVLTF. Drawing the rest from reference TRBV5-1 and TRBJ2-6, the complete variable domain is KAGVTQTPRYLIKTRGQQVTLSCSPISGHRSVSWYQQTPGQGLQFLFEYFSETQRNKGNFPGRFSGRQFSNSRSEMNVSTLELGDSALYLCASSFAGPGANVLTFGAGSRLTVL.

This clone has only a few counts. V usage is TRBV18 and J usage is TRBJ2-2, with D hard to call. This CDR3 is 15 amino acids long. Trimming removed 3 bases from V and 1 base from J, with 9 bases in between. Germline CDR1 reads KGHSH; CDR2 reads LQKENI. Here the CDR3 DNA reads TGTGCCAGCTCACCTACCGATATGAACACCGGGGAGCTGTTTTTT. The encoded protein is CASSPTDMNTGELFF. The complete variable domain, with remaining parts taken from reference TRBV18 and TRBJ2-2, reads NAGVMQNPRHLVRRRGQEARLRCSPMKGHSHVYWYRQLPEEGLKFMVYLQKENIIDESGMPKERFSAEFPKEGPSILRIQQVVRGDSAAYFCASSPTDMNTGELFFGEGSRLTVL.

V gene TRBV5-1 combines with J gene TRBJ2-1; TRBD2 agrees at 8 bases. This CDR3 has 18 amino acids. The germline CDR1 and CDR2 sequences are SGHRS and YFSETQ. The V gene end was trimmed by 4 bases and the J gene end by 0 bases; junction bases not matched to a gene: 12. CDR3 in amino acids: CASSLFGSGASSYNEQFF. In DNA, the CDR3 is TGCGCCAGCAGCCTGTTTGGTAGCGGGGCTAGCTCCTACAATGAGCAGTTCTTC.

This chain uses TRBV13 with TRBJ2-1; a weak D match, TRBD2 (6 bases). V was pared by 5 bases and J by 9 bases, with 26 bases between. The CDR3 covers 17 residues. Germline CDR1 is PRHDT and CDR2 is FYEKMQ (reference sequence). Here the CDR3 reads CASSRPPTSRSDGEQFF. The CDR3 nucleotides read TGTGCCAGCAGCCGCCCACCTACTAGCCGGTCAGACGGTGAGCAGTTCTTC.

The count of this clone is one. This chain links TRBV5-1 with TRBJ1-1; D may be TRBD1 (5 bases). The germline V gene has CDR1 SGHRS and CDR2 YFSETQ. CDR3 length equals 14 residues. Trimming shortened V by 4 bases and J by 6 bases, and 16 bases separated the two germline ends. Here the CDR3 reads CASSMGDSPAEAFF. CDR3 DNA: TGCGCCAGCAGCATGGGTGACAGTCCCGCTGAAGCTTTCTTT.

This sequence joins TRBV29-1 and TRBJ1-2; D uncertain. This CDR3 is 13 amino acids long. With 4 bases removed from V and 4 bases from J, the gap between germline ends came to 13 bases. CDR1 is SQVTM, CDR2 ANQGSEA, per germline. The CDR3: CSVVRGDFYGYTF. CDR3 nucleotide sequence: TGCAGCGTTGTGAGAGGCGATTTCTATGGCTACACCTTC.

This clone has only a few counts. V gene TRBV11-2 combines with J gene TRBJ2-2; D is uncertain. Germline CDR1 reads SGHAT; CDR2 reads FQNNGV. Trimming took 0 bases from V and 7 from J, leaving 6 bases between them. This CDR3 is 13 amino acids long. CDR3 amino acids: CASSLDAVGELFF. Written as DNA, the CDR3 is TGTGCCAGCAGCTTAGATGCGGTCGGGGAGCTGTTTTTT.

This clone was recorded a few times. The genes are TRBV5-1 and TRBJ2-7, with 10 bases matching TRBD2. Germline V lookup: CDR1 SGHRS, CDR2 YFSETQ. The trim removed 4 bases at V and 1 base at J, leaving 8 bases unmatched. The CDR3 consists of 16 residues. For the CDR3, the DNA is TGCGCCAGCAGCCGGGAAACTAGCGGGGTGTCCTACGAGCAGTACTTC. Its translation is CASSRETSGVSYEQYF.

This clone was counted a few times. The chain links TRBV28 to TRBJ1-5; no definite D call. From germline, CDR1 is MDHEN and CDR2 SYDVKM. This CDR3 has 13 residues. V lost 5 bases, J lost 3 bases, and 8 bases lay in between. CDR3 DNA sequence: TGTGCCAGCAGTCTCGACGCCAATCAGCCCCAGCATTTT. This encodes CASSLDANQPQHF.

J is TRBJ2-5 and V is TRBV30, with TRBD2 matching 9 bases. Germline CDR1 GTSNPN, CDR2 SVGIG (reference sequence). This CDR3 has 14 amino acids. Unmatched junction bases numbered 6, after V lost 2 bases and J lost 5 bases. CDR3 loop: CAWSLGLAAETQYF. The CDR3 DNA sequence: TGTGCCTGGAGTCTGGGACTAGCTGCGGAGACCCAGTACTTC.

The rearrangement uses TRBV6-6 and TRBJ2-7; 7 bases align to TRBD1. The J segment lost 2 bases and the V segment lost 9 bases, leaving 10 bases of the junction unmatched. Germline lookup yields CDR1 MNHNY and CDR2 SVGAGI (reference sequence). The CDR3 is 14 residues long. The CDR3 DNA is TGTGCCAGTTCGACAGGGTCAGGGCCCTACGAGCAGTACTTC. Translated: CASSTGSGPYEQYF.

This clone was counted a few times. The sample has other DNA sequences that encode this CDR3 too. This CDR3 reads CASSPKETQYF. In DNA form, the CDR3 reads TGTGCCAGCTCACCCAAAGAGACCCAGTACTTC. The genes are TRBV18 and TRBJ2-5; D unclear. The V end lost 3 bases, the J end lost 3 bases, and 2 bases lay between the germline ends. Germline values: CDR1 KGHSH, CDR2 LQKENI. This CDR3 is 11 amino acids long.

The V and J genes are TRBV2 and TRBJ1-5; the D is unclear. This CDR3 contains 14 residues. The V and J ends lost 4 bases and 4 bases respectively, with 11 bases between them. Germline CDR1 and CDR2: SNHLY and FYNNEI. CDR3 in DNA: TGTGCCAGCAGTGCGGGTGTAGGGAATCAGCCCCAGCATTTT. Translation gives CASSAGVGNQPQHF.

The CDR3: CSVDYSSQTQYF. CDR3 bases: TGCAGCGTTGATTACAGCTCCCAGACCCAGTACTTC. The J gene is TRBJ2-5, the V gene TRBV29-1; D call uncertain. The germline V gene encodes CDR1 SQVTM and CDR2 ANQGSEA. The CDR3 length is 12 residues. Trimming took 3 bases from V and 6 from J, leaving 11 bases between them.

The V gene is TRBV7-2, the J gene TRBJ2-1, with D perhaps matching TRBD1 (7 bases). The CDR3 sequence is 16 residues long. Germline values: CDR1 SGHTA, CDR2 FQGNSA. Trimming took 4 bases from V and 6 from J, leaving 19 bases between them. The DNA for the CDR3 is TGTGCCAGCAGCTCTCAAGGACAGGTGCGGGGCAATGAGCAGTTCTTC. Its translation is CASSSQGQVRGNEQFF.

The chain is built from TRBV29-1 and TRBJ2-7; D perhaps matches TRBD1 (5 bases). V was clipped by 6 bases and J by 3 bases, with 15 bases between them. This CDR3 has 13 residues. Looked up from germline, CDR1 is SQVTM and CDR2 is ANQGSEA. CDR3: CSVTKGKGYEQYF. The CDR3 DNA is TGCAGCGTGACAAAGGGGAAGGGCTACGAGCAGTACTTC.

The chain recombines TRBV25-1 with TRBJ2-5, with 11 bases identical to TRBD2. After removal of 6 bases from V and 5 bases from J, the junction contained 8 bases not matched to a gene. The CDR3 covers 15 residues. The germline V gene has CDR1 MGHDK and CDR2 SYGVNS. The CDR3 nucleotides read TGTGCCAGCAGGCCTAGCGGGAGGATGGGGGAGACCCAGTACTTC. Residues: CASRPSGRMGETQYF.

The CDR3 coding sequence is TGTGCCGGGACCGGGACTAGGTTTGATTACAATGAGCAGTTCTTC. Translating gives CAGTGTRFDYNEQFF. This chain uses TRBV2 with TRBJ2-1; 8 nucleotides line up with TRBD2. Germline V gene lookup returns CDR1 SNHLY and CDR2 FYNNEI. The ends lost 11 bases at V and 4 bases at J; junction bases unmatched: 13. This CDR3 has 15 amino acids.

In nucleotides, the CDR3 is TGCAGCGTTGGGGCGGGTGGGGGCGAGCAGTACTTC. Residues: CSVGAGGGEQYF. This chain uses TRBV29-1 with TRBJ2-7; the D gene could be TRBD1 or TRBD2 (5 bases each). The germline V gene encodes CDR1 SQVTM and CDR2 ANQGSEA. The CDR3 is 12 amino acids. V shed 4 bases and J shed 6 bases, with 13 bases lying between them.